This T cell receptor (beta chain) is drawn from a study of T cell repertoires in cytomegalovirus infection. For the study at large: Indications came from public TCR beta signatures; they pointed to CMV infection and to a matching HLA type.

TCRdb fed the reads into MiXCR, producing one record per CDR3 protein. The sample shows 200,000 or so distinct CDR3 sequences, about 20% of them seen only once. A few counts support this clonotype. Looked up from germline, CDR1 is LNHDA and CDR2 is SQIVND (reference sequence). This CDR3 comprises 13 residues. The V and J ends lost 8 bases and 6 bases respectively, with 16 bases between them. This sequence originates from a human donor in good health (CMV status not recorded). Some clones in this sample may be carry-over from other donors' samples. The chain couples TRBV19 to TRBJ1-2; possible D gene TRBD1, 5 bases. The material sequenced was PBMCs. CDR3 amino acids: CASHARVEHGYTF. The CDR3 DNA sequence: TGTGCCAGTCATGCCAGGGTCGAGCATGGCTACACCTTC.